This passage covers 9 T cell receptor beta chains from one sample sequenced in a study of T cell responses to AZD1222 COVID-19 vaccine. The table came from immunoSEQ multiplex PCR; TCRdb's copy has only in-frame clones and leaves some out. The sample has more than 100,000 clones; 85% to 90% are singletons. The material sequenced was peripheral blood, taken on day 0 of AZD1222 vaccination. The receptors were sampled from an adult in good health.

The chain joins TRBV5-6 to TRBJ2-2; the D is unclear. This CDR3 has 12 amino acids. V was trimmed by 1 base and J by 11 bases, leaving 9 bases between them. Germline V lookup: CDR1 SGHDT, CDR2 YYEEEE. The CDR3 DNA reads as TGTGCCAGCAGCTTGTGGGCGCAAGAGCTGTTTTTT. Protein: CASSLWAQELFF.

This chain joins TRBV3-1 (or the pseudogene TRBV3-2) and TRBJ2-3; D is perhaps TRBD1 (6 bases). V lost 4 bases and J lost 7, with 18 bases in between. CDR3 length equals 15 residues. From germline, CDR1 is LGHDT and CDR2 YNNKEL (reference sequence). CDR3 region: CASSRQAISAYTQYF. CDR3 bases: TGTGCCAGCAGCCGACAGGCCATTAGTGCTTATACGCAGTATTTT.

The chain links TRBV7-9 to TRBJ1-4; no reliable D call. CDR1 and CDR2 from the germline V gene are SEHNR and FQNEAQ (reference sequence). The V end lost 5 bases, the J end lost 8 bases, and 12 bases lay between the germline ends. The CDR3 runs 13 residues. The DNA for the CDR3 is TGTGCCAGCAGCCCCGTGTCAGCCGAAAAACTGTTTTTT. This translates into CASSPVSAEKLFF.

V is TRBV15 and J is TRBJ2-7, with D maybe TRBD1 (5 bases). Germline V CDR1 and CDR2: LNHNV, YYDKDF (reference sequence). V was shortened by 6 bases and J by 9 bases, with 12 bases between the two germline ends. The CDR3 sequence is 11 residues long. CDR3 residues: CATSQGLRQYF. The CDR3, as DNA: TGTGCCACCAGTCAGGGCCTACGGCAGTACTTC.

The chain uses TRBV7-9 and TRBJ1-2; 7 bases are a match to TRBD1. Germline loops: CDR1 SEHNR, CDR2 FQNEAQ (reference sequence). The CDR3 is 13 residues long. V was pared by 6 bases and J by 5 bases, with 6 bases of the junction left unmatched. CDR3 loop: CASSHRGVYGYTF. The CDR3 DNA is TGTGCCAGCAGTCACAGGGGAGTATATGGCTACACCTTC.

V is TRBV4-3 and J is TRBJ1-1, with no clear D. Trimming left V 0 bases short and J 6 bases short, with 14 bases between. CDR1 and CDR2 from the germline V gene are LGHNA and YSLEER. CDR3 length: 15 amino acids. CDR3 coding DNA: TGCGCCAGCAGCCAAGAACAATCCCTGGTGGCTGAAGCTTTCTTT. Translating it yields CASSQEQSLVAEAFF.

The CDR3 loop reads CASSSGQGRNTEAFF. DNA of the CDR3: TGTGCCAGCTCATCCGGACAGGGCAGGAACACTGAAGCTTTCTTT. The V call is TRBV18, the J call TRBJ1-1; the match to TRBD1 covers 8 bases. Trimming cost V 5 bases and J 1 base; bases outside gene matches: 6. Germline lookup yields CDR1 KGHSH and CDR2 LQKENI. The CDR3 runs 15 residues.

The rearrangement links TRBV7-3 to TRBJ2-1, with no clear D. Germline assignment: CDR1 SGHTA and CDR2 FQGTGA. The CDR3 totals 14 residues. V was clipped by 2 bases and J by 9 bases, with 14 bases between them. This CDR3 reads CASSLQYSRVEQFF. As DNA, the CDR3 is TGTGCCAGCAGCTTACAGTATTCCCGGGTTGAGCAGTTCTTC.

The chain recombines TRBV18 with TRBJ1-1, with 9 bases identical to TRBD1. J lost 4 bases, V lost 2 bases, and 8 bases had no gene match. The CDR3 loop spans 16 amino acids. Germline loops: CDR1 KGHSH, CDR2 LQKENI. The CDR3 nucleotides read TGTGCCAGCTCACCAGATCCGGGACAGGGTATCACTGAAGCTTTCTTT. Protein sequence: CASSPDPGQGITEAFF.